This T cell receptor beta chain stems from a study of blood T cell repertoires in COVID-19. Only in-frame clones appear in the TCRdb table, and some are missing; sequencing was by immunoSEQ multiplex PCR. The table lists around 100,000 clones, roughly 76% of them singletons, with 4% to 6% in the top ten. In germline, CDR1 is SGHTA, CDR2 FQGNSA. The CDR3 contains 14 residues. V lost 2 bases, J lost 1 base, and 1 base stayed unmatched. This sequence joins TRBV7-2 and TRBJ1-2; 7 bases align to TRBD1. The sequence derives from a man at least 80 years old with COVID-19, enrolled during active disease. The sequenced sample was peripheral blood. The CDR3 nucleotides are TGTGCCAGCAGCTTACGACAGGGTAACTATGGCTACACCTTC. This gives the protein CASSLRQGNYGYTF.